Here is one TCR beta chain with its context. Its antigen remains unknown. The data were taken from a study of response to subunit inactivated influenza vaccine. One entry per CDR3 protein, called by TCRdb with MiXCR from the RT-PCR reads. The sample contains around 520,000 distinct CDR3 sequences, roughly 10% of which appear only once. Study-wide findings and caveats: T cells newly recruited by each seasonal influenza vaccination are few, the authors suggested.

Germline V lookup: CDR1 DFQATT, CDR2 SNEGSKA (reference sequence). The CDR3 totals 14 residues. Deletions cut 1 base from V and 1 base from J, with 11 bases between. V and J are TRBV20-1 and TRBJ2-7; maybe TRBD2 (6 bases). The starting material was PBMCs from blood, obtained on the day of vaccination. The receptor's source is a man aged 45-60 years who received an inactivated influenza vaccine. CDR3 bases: TGCAGTGCTAGAGGGTGGACTATGTCCTACGAGCAGTACTTC. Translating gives CSARGWTMSYEQYF.